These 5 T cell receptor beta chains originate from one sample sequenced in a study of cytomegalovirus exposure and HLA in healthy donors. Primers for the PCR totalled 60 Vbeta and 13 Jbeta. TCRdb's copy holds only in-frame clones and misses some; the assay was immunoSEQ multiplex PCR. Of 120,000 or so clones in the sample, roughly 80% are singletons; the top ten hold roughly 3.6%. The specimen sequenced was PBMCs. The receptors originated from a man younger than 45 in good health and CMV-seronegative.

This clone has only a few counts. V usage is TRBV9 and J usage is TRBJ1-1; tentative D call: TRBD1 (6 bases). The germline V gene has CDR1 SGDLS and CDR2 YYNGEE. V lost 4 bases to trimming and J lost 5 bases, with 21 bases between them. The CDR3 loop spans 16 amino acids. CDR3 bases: TGTGCCAGCAGCCGGGGGAGGGGGGACACAACGACTGAAGCTTTCTTT. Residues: CASSRGRGDTTTEAFF.

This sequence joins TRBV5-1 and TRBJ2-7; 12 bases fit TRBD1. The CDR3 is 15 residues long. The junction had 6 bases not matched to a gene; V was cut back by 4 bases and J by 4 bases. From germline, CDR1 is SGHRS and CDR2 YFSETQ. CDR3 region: CASSPGTGGMYEQYF. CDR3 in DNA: TGCGCCAGCAGCCCAGGGACAGGGGGCATGTACGAGCAGTACTTC.

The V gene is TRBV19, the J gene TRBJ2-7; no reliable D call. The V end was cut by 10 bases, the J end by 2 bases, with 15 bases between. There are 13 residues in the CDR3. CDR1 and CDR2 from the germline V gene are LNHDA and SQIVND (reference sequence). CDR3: CATAEELTYEQYF. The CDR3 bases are TGTGCCACCGCCGAGGAATTAACCTACGAGCAGTACTTC.

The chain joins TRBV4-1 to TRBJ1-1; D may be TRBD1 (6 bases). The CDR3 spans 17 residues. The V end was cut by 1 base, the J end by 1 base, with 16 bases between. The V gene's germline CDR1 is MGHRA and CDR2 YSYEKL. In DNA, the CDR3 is TGCGCCAGCAGCCAAGTAGGGGGGGGCAGGTGGAACACTGAAGCTTTCTTT. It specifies CASSQVGGGRWNTEAFF.

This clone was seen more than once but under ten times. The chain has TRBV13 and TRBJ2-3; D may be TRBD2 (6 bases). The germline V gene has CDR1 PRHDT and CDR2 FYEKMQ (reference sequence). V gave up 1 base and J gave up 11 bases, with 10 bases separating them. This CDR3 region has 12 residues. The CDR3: CASSLVAAGQYF. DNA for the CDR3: TGTGCCAGCAGCTTAGTAGCAGCGGGGCAGTATTTT. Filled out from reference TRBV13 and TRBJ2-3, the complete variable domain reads AAGVIQSPRHLIKEKRETATLKCYPIPRHDTVYWYQQGPGQDPQFLISFYEKMQSDKGSIPDRFSAQQFSDYHSELNMSSLELGDSALYFCASSLVAAGQYFGPGTRLTVL.